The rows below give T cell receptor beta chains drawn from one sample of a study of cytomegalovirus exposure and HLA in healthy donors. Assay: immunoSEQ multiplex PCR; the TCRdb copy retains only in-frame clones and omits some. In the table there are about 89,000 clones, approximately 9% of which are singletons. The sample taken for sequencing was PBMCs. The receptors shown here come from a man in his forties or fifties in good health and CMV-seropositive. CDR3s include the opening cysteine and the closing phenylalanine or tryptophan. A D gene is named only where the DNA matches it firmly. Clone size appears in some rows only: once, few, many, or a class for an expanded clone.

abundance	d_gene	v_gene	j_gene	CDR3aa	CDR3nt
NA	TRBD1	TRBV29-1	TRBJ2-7	CSSSTGTGVDEQYF	TGCAGCTCATCCACCGGGACAGGGGTCGACGAGCAGTACTTC
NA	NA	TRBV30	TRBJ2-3	CAWSWAGRFTDTQYF	TGTGCCTGGAGTTGGGCGGGTAGGTTCACAGATACGCAGTATTTT
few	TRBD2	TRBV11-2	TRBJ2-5	CASSLRTSGKETQYF	TGTGCCAGCAGCCTACGGACTAGCGGGAAAGAGACCCAGTACTTC
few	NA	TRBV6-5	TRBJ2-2	CASSPKRVAGELFF	TGTGCCAGCAGTCCCAAACGAGTAGCCGGGGAGCTGTTTTTT
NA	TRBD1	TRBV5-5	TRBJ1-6	CASSSPGTGDSPLHF	TGTGCCAGCAGCTCTCCCGGGACAGGGGATTCACCCCTCCACTTT
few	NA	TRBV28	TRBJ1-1	CASSLVGRNTEAFF	TGTGCCAGCAGTTTAGTGGGGAGAAACACTGAAGCTTTCTTT
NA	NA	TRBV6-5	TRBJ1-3	CASSRGVRGDTIYF	TGTGCCAGCTCCAGGGGTGTGAGAGGGGACACCATATATTTT
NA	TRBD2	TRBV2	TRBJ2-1	CASSGLPGLGSREQFF	TGTGCCAGCAGTGGACTCCCGGGACTAGGGTCCAGGGAGCAGTTCTTC
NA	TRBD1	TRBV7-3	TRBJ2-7	CASSVDRGYEQYF	TGTGCCAGCAGCGTCGACAGGGGCTACGAGCAGTACTTC
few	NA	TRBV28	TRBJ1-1	CASIRWSWPEAFF	TGTGCCAGCATTAGGTGGAGTTGGCCTGAAGCTTTCTTT
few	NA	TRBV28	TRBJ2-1	CASSLGLSFLRGESDEQFF	TGTGCCAGCAGTTTAGGTTTGTCGTTTCTGCGGGGAGAAAGCGATGAGCAATTCTTC
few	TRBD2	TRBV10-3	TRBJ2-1	CAISGGSGNEQFF	TGTGCCATCAGTGGCGGGAGTGGGAATGAGCAGTTCTTC
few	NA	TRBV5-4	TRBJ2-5	CASSLSGAGETQYF	TGTGCCAGCAGCTTATCAGGGGCCGGAGAGACCCAGTACTTC
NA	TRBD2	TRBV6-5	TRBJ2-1	CASSSLAGGSYNEQFF	TGTGCCAGCAGTTCGCTAGCGGGGGGATCCTACAATGAGCAGTTCTTC
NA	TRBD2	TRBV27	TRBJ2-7	CASSLSRGTSGTYEQYF	TGTGCCAGCAGTTTATCAAGGGGGACTAGCGGTACCTACGAGCAGTACTTC
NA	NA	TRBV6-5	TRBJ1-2	CASFQNYGYTF	TGTGCCAGCTTTCAAAACTATGGCTACACCTTC
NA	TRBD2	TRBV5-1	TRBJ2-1	CASSFNNLAGTNEQFF	TGCGCCAGCAGCTTCAATAACCTAGCGGGGACCAATGAGCAGTTCTTC
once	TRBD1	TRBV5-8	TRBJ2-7	CASSRTGLEQYF	TGTGCCAGCAGTCGGACAGGGCTGGAGCAGTACTTC
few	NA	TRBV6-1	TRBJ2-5	CASSAFRGRETQYF	TGTGCCAGCAGTGCGTTCAGGGGTCGAGAGACCCAGTACTTC
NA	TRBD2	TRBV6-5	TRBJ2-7	CASSYSSSGRAYEQYF	TGTGCCAGCAGTTACTCGTCTAGCGGGAGGGCCTACGAGCAGTACTTC
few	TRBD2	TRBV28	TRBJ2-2	CASRWAGVAGELFF	TGTGCCAGCCGCTGGGCGGGAGTAGCCGGGGAGCTGTTTTTT
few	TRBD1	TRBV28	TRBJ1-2	CASSLWDQGARDGYTF	TGTGCCAGCAGTTTATGGGACCAGGGGGCGAGGGATGGCTACACCTTC
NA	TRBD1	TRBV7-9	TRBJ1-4	CASSFGGQVVEKLFF	TGTGCCAGCAGCTTTGGCGGACAGGTTGTTGAAAAACTGTTTTTT
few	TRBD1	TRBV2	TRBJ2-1	CASSPDRVGGNEQFF	TGTGCCAGCAGCCCCGACAGGGTTGGTGGCAATGAGCAGTTCTTC
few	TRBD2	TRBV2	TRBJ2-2	CASSPSGRAGELFF	TGTGCCAGCAGCCCAAGCGGGAGGGCCGGGGAGCTGTTTTTT
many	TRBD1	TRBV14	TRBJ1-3	CASSSLGTVRNTIYF	TGTGCCAGCAGTTCCCTCGGGACAGTTCGAAACACCATATATTTT